This is a list of T cell receptor beta chains from one sample in a study of cytomegalovirus exposure and HLA in healthy donors. Some clones are missing from TCRdb's copy, which holds only in-frame ones; the method was immunoSEQ multiplex PCR. This sample has about 220,000 clones, with about 86% found just once. The sequencing input was PBMCs. The source of these receptors is a woman aged 18 to 35 in good health and CMV-seronegative. Each CDR3 is given with its conserved first and last residue. A D gene is named only where the DNA matches it firmly. The listing skips clone size in some rows; elsewhere it reads once, few, many or a size class.

d_call: TRBD2; j_call: TRBJ2-3; v_call: TRBV7-9; clone_size: .; cdr3_aa: CASSLDLAGGRTDTQYF; cdr3_nt: TGTGCCAGCAGCTTAGATCTAGCGGGAGGTAGGACAGATACGCAGTATTTT
d_call: .; j_call: TRBJ1-1; v_call: TRBV5-1; clone_size: .; cdr3_aa: CASSSGEMNTEAFF; cdr3_nt: TGCGCCAGCAGCTCAGGGGAAATGAACACTGAAGCTTTCTTT
d_call: .; j_call: TRBJ1-1; v_call: TRBV28; clone_size: .; cdr3_aa: CASSLGDWVTEAFF; cdr3_nt: TGTGCCAGCAGTTTGGGGGACTGGGTCACTGAAGCTTTCTTT
d_call: .; j_call: TRBJ2-1; v_call: TRBV27; clone_size: .; cdr3_aa: CASSLTSNWNEQFF; cdr3_nt: TGTGCCAGCAGTTTAACTAGTAATTGGAATGAGCAGTTCTTC
d_call: TRBD1; j_call: TRBJ1-2; v_call: TRBV6-1; clone_size: .; cdr3_aa: CASSETTGDDYGYTF; cdr3_nt: TGTGCCAGCAGCGAAACTACAGGGGACGACTATGGCTACACCTTC
d_call: TRBD1; j_call: TRBJ1-2; v_call: TRBV6-6; clone_size: .; cdr3_aa: CASGDSSLYGYTF; cdr3_nt: TGTGCCAGCGGGGACAGTTCTCTCTATGGCTACACCTTC
d_call: .; j_call: TRBJ2-7; v_call: TRBV28; clone_size: .; cdr3_aa: CASSRFAYEQYF; cdr3_nt: TGTGCCAGCAGTCGGTTCGCTTACGAGCAGTACTTC
d_call: .; j_call: TRBJ2-7; v_call: TRBV5-6; clone_size: .; cdr3_aa: CASSQVNEQYF; cdr3_nt: TGTGCCAGCAGCCAGGTGAACGAGCAGTACTTC
d_call: .; j_call: TRBJ2-3; v_call: TRBV29-1; clone_size: .; cdr3_aa: CSVEDFQASTDTQYF; cdr3_nt: TGCAGCGTTGAAGATTTCCAGGCCAGCACAGATACGCAGTATTTT
d_call: .; j_call: TRBJ2-7; v_call: TRBV9; clone_size: .; cdr3_aa: CASSPGTRYEQYF; cdr3_nt: TGTGCCAGCAGCCCGGGGACTCGATACGAGCAGTACTTC
d_call: .; j_call: TRBJ1-1; v_call: TRBV7-8; clone_size: .; cdr3_aa: CASSLVGGLNTEAFF; cdr3_nt: TGTGCCAGCAGCTTAGTTGGCGGGCTGAACACTGAAGCTTTCTTT
d_call: .; j_call: TRBJ1-4; v_call: TRBV29-1; clone_size: once; cdr3_aa: CSALDTTNEKLFF; cdr3_nt: TGCAGCGCCCTGGACACAACTAATGAAAAACTGTTTTTT
d_call: .; j_call: TRBJ2-1; v_call: TRBV19; clone_size: .; cdr3_aa: CASSIGAGPYNEQFF; cdr3_nt: TGTGCCAGTAGTATCGGGGCGGGACCTTACAATGAGCAGTTCTTC
d_call: .; j_call: TRBJ1-5; v_call: TRBV28; clone_size: .; cdr3_aa: CASSFGPGNQPQHF; cdr3_nt: TGTGCCAGCAGTTTTGGGCCAGGGAATCAGCCCCAGCATTTT
d_call: .; j_call: TRBJ2-3; v_call: TRBV7-9; clone_size: .; cdr3_aa: CASSPVSGHTDTQYF; cdr3_nt: TGTGCCAGCAGCCCGGTTAGCGGACACACAGATACGCAGTATTTT
d_call: TRBD1; j_call: TRBJ1-2; v_call: TRBV13; clone_size: .; cdr3_aa: CASSPVGQSFYGYTF; cdr3_nt: TGTGCCAGCAGCCCCGTGGGACAGTCGTTCTATGGCTACACCTTC
d_call: .; j_call: TRBJ1-1; v_call: TRBV5-1; clone_size: .; cdr3_aa: CASSLVLGANTEAFF; cdr3_nt: TGCGCCAGCAGCTTGGTCCTGGGGGCGAACACTGAAGCTTTCTTT
d_call: TRBD1; j_call: TRBJ2-5; v_call: TRBV18; clone_size: .; cdr3_aa: CASSPRDRGLVETQYF; cdr3_nt: TGTGCCAGCTCACCCCGGGACAGGGGGCTTGTCGAGACCCAGTACTTC
d_call: TRBD2; j_call: TRBJ2-7; v_call: TRBV18; clone_size: .; cdr3_aa: CASSRGLASSYEQYF; cdr3_nt: TGTGCCAGCTCACGAGGACTAGCGAGCTCCTACGAGCAGTACTTC
d_call: TRBD1; j_call: TRBJ2-1; v_call: TRBV29-1; clone_size: .; cdr3_aa: CSVEFSGTGKYNEQFF; cdr3_nt: TGCAGCGTTGAGTTTTCCGGGACAGGGAAATACAATGAGCAGTTCTTC
d_call: TRBD1; j_call: TRBJ2-7; v_call: TRBV9; clone_size: .; cdr3_aa: CASSPQQGAVYEQYF; cdr3_nt: TGTGCCAGCAGCCCCCAACAGGGGGCCGTCTACGAGCAGTACTTC
d_call: .; j_call: TRBJ2-7; v_call: TRBV30; clone_size: .; cdr3_aa: CAWSGAGRNGYEQYF; cdr3_nt: TGTGCCTGGAGTGGGGCGGGACGGAACGGCTACGAGCAGTACTTC
d_call: .; j_call: TRBJ2-3; v_call: TRBV9; clone_size: .; cdr3_aa: CASSVDSGGLWTDTQYF; cdr3_nt: TGTGCCAGCAGCGTAGATTCAGGAGGCTTATGGACAGATACGCAGTATTTT
d_call: TRBD1; j_call: TRBJ2-7; v_call: TRBV10-3; clone_size: .; cdr3_aa: CAISPSGTASPEQYF; cdr3_nt: TGTGCCATCAGTCCTTCCGGGACAGCCTCGCCCGAGCAGTACTTC
d_call: TRBD1; j_call: TRBJ2-7; v_call: TRBV9; clone_size: once; cdr3_aa: CASSVGQGRKQYF; cdr3_nt: TGTGCCAGCAGCGTGGGACAGGGGAGAAAGCAGTACTTC
d_call: TRBD1; j_call: TRBJ2-7; v_call: TRBV5-6; clone_size: many; cdr3_aa: CASTGGYEQYF; cdr3_nt: TGTGCCAGCACAGGGGGCTACGAGCAGTACTTC
d_call: .; j_call: TRBJ1-3; v_call: TRBV18; clone_size: .; cdr3_aa: CASSPPGVRVQSGNTIYF; cdr3_nt: TGTGCCAGCTCACCACCGGGTGTGAGGGTGCAATCTGGAAACACCATATATTTT
d_call: .; j_call: TRBJ1-5; v_call: TRBV27; clone_size: once; cdr3_aa: CASSLSAPITGRRNQPQHF; cdr3_nt: TGTGCCAGCAGTTTATCGGCCCCAATCACAGGGAGAAGAAACCAGCCCCAGCATTTT
d_call: .; j_call: TRBJ1-3; v_call: TRBV5-5; clone_size: .; cdr3_aa: CASSLVYRVSGNTIYF; cdr3_nt: TGTGCCAGCAGCTTGGTTTACAGGGTGTCGGGAAACACCATATATTTT
d_call: TRBD1; j_call: TRBJ2-4; v_call: TRBV28; clone_size: .; cdr3_aa: CASRSRGLDIQYF; cdr3_nt: TGTGCCAGCAGATCCAGGGGGTTGGACATTCAGTACTTC
d_call: TRBD2; j_call: TRBJ2-3; v_call: TRBV4-2; clone_size: .; cdr3_aa: CASSPGLAGDVITDTQYF; cdr3_nt: TGTGCCAGCAGCCCCGGACTAGCGGGAGATGTGATCACAGATACGCAGTATTTT
d_call: TRBD1; j_call: TRBJ1-2; v_call: TRBV28; clone_size: .; cdr3_aa: CASSLGTGGAGGYTF; cdr3_nt: TGTGCCAGCAGTTTAGGGACAGGGGGCGCAGGTGGCTACACCTTC
d_call: TRBD1; j_call: TRBJ1-4; v_call: TRBV28; clone_size: .; cdr3_aa: CASKGRGLGEKLFF; cdr3_nt: TGTGCCAGCAAAGGAAGGGGGCTTGGGGAAAAACTGTTTTTT
d_call: TRBD2; j_call: TRBJ2-4; v_call: TRBV7-2; clone_size: .; cdr3_aa: CASSPMGGRANIQYF; cdr3_nt: TGTGCCAGCAGCCCAATGGGAGGGCGGGCGAACATTCAGTACTTC
d_call: TRBD2; j_call: TRBJ2-7; v_call: TRBV29-1; clone_size: .; cdr3_aa: CSVEVTSGRAGALYEQYF; cdr3_nt: TGCAGCGTTGAAGTTACTAGCGGGAGGGCCGGCGCCCTCTACGAGCAGTACTTC
d_call: TRBD2; j_call: TRBJ2-1; v_call: TRBV7-2; clone_size: .; cdr3_aa: CASSLAIGSGGSYNEQFF; cdr3_nt: TGTGCCAGCAGCTTAGCTATCGGGTCGGGAGGGTCCTACAATGAGCAGTTCTTC
d_call: .; j_call: TRBJ2-7; v_call: TRBV28; clone_size: .; cdr3_aa: CASSSRGEAYEQYF; cdr3_nt: TGTGCCAGCAGCTCCCGCGGCGAAGCCTACGAGCAGTACTTC
d_call: .; j_call: TRBJ2-2; v_call: TRBV5-1; clone_size: .; cdr3_aa: CASSLIPLAPRDRAKAGELFF; cdr3_nt: TGCGCCAGCAGCTTGATCCCACTAGCTCCCCGTGACAGGGCGAAGGCCGGGGAGCTGTTTTTT
d_call: TRBD1; j_call: TRBJ2-7; v_call: TRBV7-9; clone_size: once; cdr3_aa: CASSPGDSRPYEQYF; cdr3_nt: TGTGCCAGCAGCCCAGGGGACAGCAGACCCTACGAGCAGTACTTC
d_call: TRBD2; j_call: TRBJ2-6; v_call: TRBV7-3; clone_size: .; cdr3_aa: CASSLSGGTGANVLTF; cdr3_nt: TGTGCCAGCAGCTTATCGGGAGGGACTGGGGCCAACGTCCTGACTTTC
d_call: .; j_call: TRBJ1-2; v_call: TRBV28; clone_size: few; cdr3_aa: CASSLPRNGYTF; cdr3_nt: TGTGCCAGCAGTCTACCCAGGAATGGCTACACCTTC
d_call: .; j_call: TRBJ2-7; v_call: TRBV27; clone_size: .; cdr3_aa: CASRLRSAAGSYEQYF; cdr3_nt: TGTGCCAGCAGACTTAGATCGGCGGCGGGCTCCTACGAGCAGTACTTC
d_call: .; j_call: TRBJ1-5; v_call: TRBV19; clone_size: .; cdr3_aa: CASRGTHFEGNQPQHF; cdr3_nt: TGTGCCAGTAGAGGGACACATTTTGAGGGCAATCAGCCCCAGCATTTT
d_call: TRBD2; j_call: TRBJ2-7; v_call: TRBV6-5; clone_size: .; cdr3_aa: CASSSGGGLVDEQYF; cdr3_nt: TGTGCCAGCAGTTCCGGCGGGGGGCTTGTGGACGAGCAGTACTTC
d_call: .; j_call: TRBJ1-1; v_call: TRBV7-9; clone_size: .; cdr3_aa: CASNQPRGEAFF; cdr3_nt: TGTGCCAGCAATCAACCTAGAGGGGAAGCTTTCTTT
d_call: .; j_call: TRBJ1-1; v_call: TRBV27; clone_size: .; cdr3_aa: CASSFWGVRGALNTEAFF; cdr3_nt: TGTGCCAGCAGTTTTTGGGGGGTGAGGGGCGCCTTGAACACTGAAGCTTTCTTT
d_call: TRBD2; j_call: TRBJ2-1; v_call: TRBV7-2; clone_size: .; cdr3_aa: CASSLILAGGGWDEQFF; cdr3_nt: TGTGCCAGCAGCTTAATCTTGGCGGGAGGTGGTTGGGATGAGCAGTTCTTC
d_call: .; j_call: TRBJ2-5; v_call: TRBV27; clone_size: .; cdr3_aa: CASSFGLRETQYF; cdr3_nt: TGTGCCAGCAGTTTTGGTCTTCGGGAGACCCAGTACTTC
d_call: TRBD2; j_call: TRBJ2-3; v_call: TRBV19; clone_size: .; cdr3_aa: CASKTSGYSTDTQYF; cdr3_nt: TGTGCCAGTAAAACTAGCGGATACAGCACAGATACGCAGTATTTT
d_call: .; j_call: TRBJ2-2; v_call: TRBV1; clone_size: .; cdr3_aa: CTSSQPTGLAGGPRVTGELFF; cdr3_nt: TGCACCAGCAGCCAACCCACAGGACTAGCGGGAGGGCCTCGGGTCACCGGGGAGCTGTTTTTT
d_call: TRBD1; j_call: TRBJ2-3; v_call: TRBV7-9; clone_size: .; cdr3_aa: CASSLVQGADTQYF; cdr3_nt: TGTGCCAGCAGCTTAGTGCAGGGGGCTGATACGCAGTATTTT
d_call: .; j_call: TRBJ1-1; v_call: TRBV29-1; clone_size: .; cdr3_aa: CSVRQAGPGGTEAFF; cdr3_nt: TGCAGCGTTCGGCAGGCGGGGCCGGGTGGCACTGAAGCTTTCTTT
d_call: .; j_call: TRBJ1-1; v_call: TRBV5-6; clone_size: .; cdr3_aa: CASIRGGRPNTEAFF; cdr3_nt: TGTGCCAGCATCCGGGGGGGCAGGCCGAACACTGAAGCTTTCTTT
d_call: .; j_call: TRBJ1-2; v_call: TRBV10-3; clone_size: .; cdr3_aa: CAISGTYDGYTF; cdr3_nt: TGTGCCATCAGTGGCACCTATGATGGCTACACCTTC